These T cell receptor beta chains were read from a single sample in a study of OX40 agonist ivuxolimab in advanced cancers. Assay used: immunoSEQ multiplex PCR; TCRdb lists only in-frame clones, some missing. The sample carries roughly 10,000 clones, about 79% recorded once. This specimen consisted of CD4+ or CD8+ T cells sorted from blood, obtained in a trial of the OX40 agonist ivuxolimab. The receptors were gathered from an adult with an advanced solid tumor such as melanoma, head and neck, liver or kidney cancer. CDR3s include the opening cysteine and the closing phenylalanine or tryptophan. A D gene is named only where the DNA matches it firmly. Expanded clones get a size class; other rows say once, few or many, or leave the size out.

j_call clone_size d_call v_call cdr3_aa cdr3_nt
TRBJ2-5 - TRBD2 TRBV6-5 CASSHSGGTQETQYF TGTGCCAGCAGCCATAGCGGGGGGACCCAAGAGACCCAGTACTTC
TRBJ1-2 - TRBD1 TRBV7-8 CATTEDRGSYGYTF TGTGCCACCACCGAGGACAGGGGCTCGTATGGCTACACCTTC
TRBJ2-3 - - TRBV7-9 CASSPPREGSTTDTQYF TGTGCCAGCAGCCCACCTCGTGAGGGTTCGACCACAGATACGCAGTATTTT
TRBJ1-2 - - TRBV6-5 CASRPGYNYGYTF TGTGCCAGCAGGCCTGGATACAACTATGGCTACACCTTC
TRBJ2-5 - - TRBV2 CASSEANRGKTQYF TGTGCCAGCAGTGAAGCTAATAGAGGAAAGACCCAGTACTTC
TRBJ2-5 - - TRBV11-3 CASSFGETQYF TGTGCCAGCAGCTTTGGTGAGACCCAGTACTTC
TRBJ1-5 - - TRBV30 CAWSVLQGGQPQHF TGTGCCTGGAGTGTACTACAGGGTGGGCAGCCCCAGCATTTT
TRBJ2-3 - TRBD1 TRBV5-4 CASSLGGGADTQYF TGTGCCAGCAGCTTGGGAGGGGGCGCAGATACGCAGTATTTT
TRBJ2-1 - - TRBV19 CASSTPPVGYNEQFF TGTGCCAGTAGTACCCCGCCGGTTGGCTACAATGAGCAGTTCTTC
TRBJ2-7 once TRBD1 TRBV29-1 CSVEDRSSYEQYF TGCAGCGTTGAGGACAGGAGCTCCTACGAGCAGTACTTC
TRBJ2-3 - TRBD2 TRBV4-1 CASSQTRDYSTDTQYF TGCGCCAGCAGCCAAACTAGGGACTACAGCACAGATACGCAGTATTTT
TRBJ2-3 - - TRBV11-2 CASSLVQKQYF TGTGCCAGCAGCTTAGTCCAGAAGCAGTATTTT
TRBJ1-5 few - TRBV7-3 CASSLRAEVNQPQHF TGTGCCAGCAGCTTAAGGGCAGAGGTAAATCAGCCCCAGCATTTT
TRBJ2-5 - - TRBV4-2 CASSQGRDQETQYF TGTGCCAGCAGCCAGGGACGGGACCAAGAGACCCAGTACTTC
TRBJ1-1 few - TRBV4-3 CASSHAGGMGQAFF TGCGCCAGCAGCCACGCCGGGGGTATGGGCCAAGCTTTCTTT
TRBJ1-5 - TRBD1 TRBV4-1 CASSQVPGQRFNQPQHF TGCGCCAGCAGCCAAGTCCCGGGACAGCGTTTTAATCAGCCCCAGCATTTT
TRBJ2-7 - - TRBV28 CASSLKAISYEQYF TGTGCCAGCAGTTTAAAAGCAATCTCCTACGAGCAGTACTTC
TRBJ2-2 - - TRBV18 CASSQGTGELFF TGTGCCAGCTCACAGGGTACCGGGGAGCTGTTTTTT
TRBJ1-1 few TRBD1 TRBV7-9 CASSPGQGPTEAFF TGTGCCAGCAGCCCGGGACAGGGACCCACTGAAGCTTTCTTT
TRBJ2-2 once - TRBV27 CASSLGILAGTNTGELFF TGTGCCAGCAGTTTGGGGATTCTGGCGGGGACTAACACCGGGGAGCTGTTTTTT
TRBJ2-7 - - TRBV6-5 CASSYGVRVHEQYF TGTGCCAGCAGTTACGGGGTCAGGGTGCACGAGCAGTACTTC
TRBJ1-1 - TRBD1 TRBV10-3 CAIKKDRGGETEAFF TGTGCCATCAAAAAGGACAGGGGAGGGGAGACTGAAGCTTTCTTT
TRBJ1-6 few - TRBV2 CASSTSYANSPLHF TGTGCCAGCAGTACAAGTTACGCCAATTCACCCCTCCACTTT
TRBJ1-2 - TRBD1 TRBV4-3 CASSPTGGSYGYTF TGCGCCAGCAGTCCGACAGGGGGGAGCTATGGCTACACCTTC
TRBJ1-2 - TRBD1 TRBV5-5 CASSHSTGGDYGYTF TGTGCCAGCAGCCACTCGACAGGGGGGGACTATGGCTACACCTTC
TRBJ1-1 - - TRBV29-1 CSVVPYPGKNTEAFF TGCAGCGTTGTCCCGTACCCAGGGAAGAACACTGAAGCTTTCTTT
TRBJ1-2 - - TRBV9 CASSVDREGMNYGYTF TGTGCCAGCAGCGTAGATCGGGAAGGGATGAACTATGGCTACACCTTC
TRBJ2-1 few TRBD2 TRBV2 CAGLAGDYNEQFF TGTGCCGGCCTAGCGGGGGACTACAATGAGCAGTTCTTC
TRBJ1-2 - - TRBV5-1 CASSLPGNYGYTF TGCGCCAGCAGCTTGCCAGGGAACTATGGCTACACCTTC
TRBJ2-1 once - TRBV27 CASSPRTPGRPYNEQFF TGTGCCAGCAGTCCCCGAACGCCAGGGCGTCCCTACAATGAGCAGTTCTTC
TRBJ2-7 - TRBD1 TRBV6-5 CASSYSGTGWDEQYF TGTGCCAGCAGTTACTCGGGGACAGGGTGGGACGAGCAGTACTTC
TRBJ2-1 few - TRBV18 CASSPAGNNEQFF TGTGCCAGCTCACCAGCGGGGAACAATGAGCAGTTCTTC
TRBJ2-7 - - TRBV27 CASSPSTDGSSYEQYF TGTGCCAGCAGCCCGAGCACGGACGGGAGCTCCTACGAGCAGTACTTC
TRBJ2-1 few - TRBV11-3 CASSFEPGGNEQFF TGTGCCAGCAGCTTTGAGCCAGGAGGCAATGAGCAGTTCTTC
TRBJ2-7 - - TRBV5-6 CASSPPGTYEQYF TGTGCCAGCAGCCCTCCGGGAACCTACGAGCAGTACTTC
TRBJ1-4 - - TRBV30 CAQDGSWDEKLFF TGTGCCCAGGACGGCAGTTGGGATGAAAAACTGTTTTTT
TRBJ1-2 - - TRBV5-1 CASSLTGRVLYYGYTF TGCGCCAGCAGCTTGACGGGGAGGGTGCTGTACTATGGCTACACCTTC
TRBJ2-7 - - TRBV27 CASSPLGGGRYEQYF TGTGCCAGCAGTCCCCTCGGAGGGGGACGCTACGAGCAGTACTTC
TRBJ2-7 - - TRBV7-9 CASSLTNRVYEQYF TGTGCCAGCAGCTTAACCAACAGGGTCTACGAGCAGTACTTC
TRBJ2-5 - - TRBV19 CASSSTFQQETQYF TGTGCCAGTAGTTCGACGTTCCAACAAGAGACCCAGTACTTC
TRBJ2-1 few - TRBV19 CASSIERTGSEQFF TGTGCCAGTAGTATAGAGCGGACGGGCAGTGAGCAGTTCTTC